One sample yielded the 15 T cell receptor beta chains listed below, sequenced in a study of blood T cell repertoires in COVID-19. Generated by immunoSEQ multiplex PCR, the TCRdb table keeps only in-frame clones and is missing some. Altogether a few hundred thousand clones are present, 75% to 90% being singletons, with the ten largest covering 1.2%. The sample taken for sequencing was PBMCs or T cells enriched from blood (not recorded which). These receptors came from a man younger than 40 who had recovered from COVID-19.

As concerns this clone: Other DNA sequences in the same sample also yield this CDR3. This rearrangement joins TRBV5-4 to TRBJ1-2, with a possible D match to TRBD1 (6 bases). This CDR3 comprises 14 residues. The germline V gene has CDR1 SGHNT and CDR2 YYREEE (reference sequence). V was trimmed by 0 bases and J by 2 bases, leaving 8 bases between them. In DNA form, the CDR3 reads TGTGCCAGCAGCTTGGTTGGACAGAACTATGGCTACACCTTC. Translating it yields CASSLVGQNYGYTF.

This clone was counted once. The rearrangement uses TRBV6-5 and TRBJ1-1; 7 bases are a match to TRBD1. The V gene end was trimmed by 2 bases and the J gene end by 4 bases; junction bases not matched to a gene: 7. CDR1 and CDR2 from the germline V gene are MNHEY and SVGAGI. The CDR3 sequence is 15 residues long. CDR3 loop: CASSYRQGSGTEAFF. As DNA, the CDR3 is TGTGCCAGCAGTTACCGACAGGGAAGCGGCACTGAAGCTTTCTTT.

In its sample, this clone was seen once. The chain employs TRBV7-9 and TRBJ1-2; D gene uncertain. This CDR3 spans 18 amino acids. Germline CDR1 SEHNR, CDR2 FQNEAQ (reference sequence). Deletions cut 4 bases from V and 8 bases from J, with 29 bases between. The CDR3 reads CASSYGRAFQFSLVGYTF. CDR3 nucleotides: TGTGCCAGCAGCTACGGGAGGGCCTTCCAATTTTCACTAGTAGGCTACACCTTC.

The chain recombines TRBV28 with TRBJ1-3; TRBD1 matches 7 bases. V shed 6 bases, J shed 0 bases, and the junction held 5 bases outside the gene matches. The germline CDR1 and CDR2 sequences are MDHEN and SYDVKM. The CDR3 totals 15 residues. The CDR3 spells CASRTGRYSGNTIYF. As DNA, the CDR3 is TGTGCCAGCAGGACAGGGCGATACTCTGGAAACACCATATATTTT.

This chain links TRBV7-9 with TRBJ1-2; D gene uncertain. The CDR3 length is 14 residues. Per the germline V gene, CDR1 is SEHNR and CDR2 is FQNEAQ (reference sequence). The ends were cut back, 1 base at V and 2 bases at J, with 8 bases in the middle. The CDR3 spells CASSLVGGNYGYTF. DNA for the CDR3: TGTGCCAGCAGCTTAGTCGGCGGCAACTATGGCTACACCTTC.

CDR3 protein: CASSLGASGYNEQFF. In DNA form, the CDR3 reads TGTGCCAGCAGCTTAGGGGCTAGCGGGTACAATGAGCAGTTCTTC. This chain joins TRBV13 and TRBJ2-1, with 8 positions matching TRBD2. The CDR3 is 15 residues long. Germline V gives CDR1 PRHDT, CDR2 FYEKMQ (reference sequence). With V trimmed by 0 bases and J by 4 bases, 2 bases remained unmatched.

The rearrangement uses TRBV12-3 or TRBV12-4 and TRBJ1-6; no firm D call. Trimming removed 3 bases from V and 15 bases from J, with 9 bases in between. This CDR3 contains 11 residues. The CDR3 reads CASSLLAFLHF. In DNA form, the CDR3 reads TGTGCCAGCAGTTTGTTGGCCTTCCTCCACTTT.

J is TRBJ2-7 and V is TRBV30; D is perhaps TRBD1 (5 bases). The V gene's germline CDR1 is GTSNPN and CDR2 SVGIG (reference sequence). This CDR3 contains 12 residues. The ends were cut back, 1 base at V and 4 bases at J, with 8 bases in the middle. The DNA of the CDR3 is TGTGCCTGGAGTGGACAGCTTTACGAGCAGTACTTC. Translating it yields CAWSGQLYEQYF.

The chain carries TRBV30 and TRBJ2-5; 12 bases fit TRBD2. The CDR3 is 13 amino acids. Germline V gene data show CDR1 as GTSNPN and CDR2 as SVGIG (reference sequence). V shed 7 bases and J 1 base; nucleotides not matched to a gene: 1. This CDR3 is CALLAGGQETQYF. The CDR3 nucleotides are TGTGCCTTACTAGCGGGGGGCCAAGAGACCCAGTACTTC.

This chain joins TRBV28 and TRBJ2-7, with 7 bases that match TRBD1. The germline gives CDR1 MDHEN, CDR2 SYDVKM. This CDR3 is 15 amino acids long. V lost 3 bases, J lost 4 bases, and 9 bases stayed unmatched. CDR3 in amino acids: CASSFATGTRYEQYF. CDR3 DNA sequence: TGTGCCAGCAGTTTTGCGACAGGGACGCGATACGAGCAGTACTTC. The whole variable domain, filled in from reference TRBV28 and TRBJ2-7, reads DVKVTQSSRYLVKRTGEKVFLECVQDMDHENMFWYRQDPGLGLRLIYFSYDVKMKEKGDIPEGYSVSREKKERFSLILESASTNQTSMYLCASSFATGTRYEQYFGPGTRLTVT.

The chain uses TRBV4-3 and TRBJ1-4; D gene unclear. There are 14 residues in the CDR3. Looked up from germline, CDR1 is LGHNA and CDR2 is YSLEER. The V gene lost 0 bases and the J gene lost 8 bases, with 10 bases spanning the gap. CDR3 in DNA: TGCGCCAGCAGCCAAGATTTAGGAGACGAAAAACTGTTTTTT. This codes for CASSQDLGDEKLFF.

The rearrangement uses TRBV2 and TRBJ2-3, with 14 bases matching TRBD2. With 4 bases clipped from V and 2 bases from J, the junction kept 2 bases outside the gene matches. This CDR3 spans 16 amino acids. Germline values: CDR1 SNHLY, CDR2 FYNNEI. The CDR3 is CASSGGLAGVTDTQYF. CDR3 DNA: TGTGCCAGCAGTGGGGGACTAGCGGGGGTCACAGATACGCAGTATTTT.

This clone was seen a handful of times. The chain links TRBV28 to TRBJ1-1; weak D call: TRBD1 (5 bases). V lost 10 bases and J 1 base, leaving 16 bases between the germline ends. CDR1 is MDHEN and CDR2 is SYDVKM in the germline V gene. The CDR3 is 14 residues long. CDR3 nucleotides: TGTGCCACCCTACAGGCCAATCGGAACACTGAAGCTTTCTTT. Protein product: CATLQANRNTEAFF. The full variable domain, completed using reference TRBV28 and TRBJ1-1, is DVKVTQSSRYLVKRTGEKVFLECVQDMDHENMFWYRQDPGLGLRLIYFSYDVKMKEKGDIPEGYSVSREKKERFSLILESASTNQTSMYLCATLQANRNTEAFFGQGTRLTVV.

This clone was seen more than once but under ten times. CDR3 sequence: CASRGSGAYYEQYF. Written as DNA, the CDR3 is TGTGCCAGCAGAGGTAGCGGGGCATACTACGAGCAGTACTTC. This chain links TRBV2 with TRBJ2-7; 8 nucleotides align to TRBD2. The J segment lost 3 bases and the V segment lost 6 bases, leaving 7 bases of the junction unmatched. CDR1 SNHLY and CDR2 FYNNEI come from the germline V gene. The CDR3 is 14 amino acids.

This clone was seen a few times. V gene TRBV9 combines with J gene TRBJ1-3; D unclear. With 3 bases removed from V and 0 bases from J, the gap between germline ends came to 10 bases. CDR1 and CDR2 from the germline V gene are SGDLS and YYNGEE. The CDR3 has 15 residues. The CDR3 here is CASSGDTSSGNTIYF. CDR3 DNA: TGTGCCAGCAGCGGAGACACTAGCTCTGGAAACACCATATATTTT.